The 19 T cell receptor beta chains below were found in one sample sequenced in a study of molecular identifiers for immune sequencing clone quantification. TCRdb ran MiXCR on the PCR reads and lists one entry per CDR3 protein. The sample consists of around 65,000 distinct CDR3 sequences, 17% of them appearing once. Sequencing input: naive CD8+ T cells from blood, with Jurkat cell RNA spiked in. Subset specified: FACS-sorted CD8+CD4-CCR7+CD45RA+ naive T cells. These receptors originate from a human donor in good health. Some libraries in this study had Jurkat cell RNA spiked in.

Ten or more counts support this clonotype. This CDR3 reads CASSLVNGAEQYF. The CDR3 DNA reads TGTGCCAGCAGCTTAGTTAACGGGGCCGAGCAGTACTTC. This chain connects TRBV7-2 to TRBJ2-7, with D possibly called TRBD1 or TRBD2 (5 bases each). CDR1 and CDR2 (germline): SGHTA, FQGNSA. The V and J ends lost 1 base and 6 bases respectively, with 10 bases between them. The CDR3 totals 13 residues.

In this sample, this clonotype turned up many times. V is TRBV29-1 and J is TRBJ1-1; D remains ambiguous. Germline V gives CDR1 SQVTM, CDR2 ANQGSEA. The CDR3 extends over 11 amino acids. Trimming took 3 bases from V and 10 from J, leaving 12 bases between them. CDR3 in amino acids: CSVDLGLLAFF. In DNA, the CDR3 is TGCAGCGTTGATCTTGGACTACTAGCTTTCTTT.

This clonotype was counted at least ten times. J is TRBJ2-1 and V is TRBV5-6, with a tentative D call TRBD2 (6 bases). Trimming cost V 4 bases and J 9 bases, with 17 bases left between them. CDR3 length: 14 residues. Looked up from germline, CDR1 is SGHDT and CDR2 is YYEEEE. CDR3 loop: CASSPWNRLVEQFF. The CDR3 region has the DNA TGTGCCAGCAGCCCCTGGAACCGACTAGTTGAGCAGTTCTTC. The full variable domain, in which reference TRBV5-6 and TRBJ2-1 provide the parts outside the CDR3, is DAGVTQSPTHLIKTRGQQVTLRCSPKSGHDTVSWYQQALGQGPQFIFQYYEEEERQRGNFPDRFSGHQFPNYSSELNVNALLLGDSALYLCASSPWNRLVEQFFGPGTRLTVL.

This clonotype came up a few times. A read error may be the cause here, since a much bigger clone is one base away. This sequence joins TRBV4-2 and TRBJ2-3; 8 nucleotides agree with TRBD1. The CDR3 consists of 13 residues. The germline V gene has CDR1 LGHNA and CDR2 YNFKEQ. This CDR3 is CASSQATGDTQCF. CDR3 coding DNA: TGTGCCAGCAGCCAGGCGACAGGGGATACGCAGTGTTTT.

This clonotype was picked up many times. The V and J genes are TRBV20-1 and TRBJ2-4; 7 positions match TRBD2. Germline CDR1 DFQATT, CDR2 SNEGSKA (reference sequence). Unmatched junction bases numbered 15, after V lost 4 bases and J lost 6 bases. The CDR3 spans 16 residues. This chain's CDR3 is CSAKIGWAGAGNIQYF. The CDR3 DNA reads TGCAGTGCTAAAATTGGGTGGGCGGGAGCGGGAAACATTCAGTACTTC.

This clonotype was recorded many times. The J gene is TRBJ2-7, the V gene TRBV4-1; 11 nucleotides line up with TRBD1. Germline V gives CDR1 MGHRA, CDR2 YSYEKL. The CDR3 spans 15 residues. V lost 3 bases, J lost 3 bases, and 4 bases stayed unmatched. CDR3 residues: CASSHTGQGVYEQYF. In DNA, the CDR3 is TGCGCCAGCAGCCACACGGGACAGGGGGTCTACGAGCAGTACTTC.

This clonotype appeared many times. The chain combines TRBV7-9 with TRBJ2-7; 10 bases are a match to TRBD2. CDR3 size: 15 residues. Germline V gives CDR1 SEHNR, CDR2 FQNEAQ (reference sequence). Trimming at V came to 6 bases and at J to 12 bases, leaving 17 bases not matched to a gene. CDR3 residues: CASRPPVGASGSSYF. CDR3 nucleotides: TGTGCCAGCAGACCCCCCGTAGGCGCTAGCGGGAGCTCGTACTTC.

This clonotype was seen repeatedly, ten times or more. J is TRBJ1-3 and V is TRBV19; D call uncertain. V was shortened by 8 bases and J by 4 bases, with 9 bases between the two germline ends. The CDR3 extends over 12 amino acids. The V gene's germline CDR1 is LNHDA and CDR2 SQIVND (reference sequence). The CDR3, as DNA: TGTGCCAGTGGGGAAGTCGGAAACACCATATATTTT. Protein product: CASGEVGNTIYF.

This clonotype showed up many times. The V and J genes are TRBV5-1 and TRBJ2-1, with no clear D. V shed 0 bases and J shed 7 bases, with 14 bases lying between them. This CDR3 contains 15 residues. Germline loops: CDR1 SGHRS, CDR2 YFSETQ. CDR3 coding DNA: TGCGCCAGCAGCTTGGAAAGTCTAACGGGTAATGAGCAGTTCTTC. It yields the protein CASSLESLTGNEQFF. Full variable domain (remainder filled in from reference TRBV5-1 and TRBJ2-1): KAGVTQTPRYLIKTRGQQVTLSCSPISGHRSVSWYQQTPGQGLQFLFEYFSETQRNKGNFPGRFSGRQFSNSRSEMNVSTLELGDSALYLCASSLESLTGNEQFFGPGTRLTVL.

At least ten counts were recorded for this clonotype. This chain links TRBV20-1 with TRBJ2-3, with D tentatively TRBD2 (6 bases). The V gene's germline CDR1 is DFQATT and CDR2 SNEGSKA (reference sequence). Trimming took 1 base from V and 10 from J, leaving 12 bases between them. CDR3 length equals 12 residues. This chain's CDR3 is CSARVMASAQYF. Written as DNA, the CDR3 is TGCAGTGCTAGAGTTATGGCTAGCGCGCAGTATTTT.

To note about this clonotype: Being one base from a much bigger clone, this may be a read error. The chain employs TRBV7-9 and TRBJ2-7; D gene uncertain. CDR1 and CDR2 from the germline V gene are SEHNR and FQNEAQ (reference sequence). Trimming stripped 3 bases from V and 5 bases from J, with 8 bases between. This CDR3 contains 12 residues. The CDR3 DNA reads as TGTGCCAGCAGCTTTGAAGGGCACGAGCAGTACTTC. Translating gives CASSFEGHEQYF.

The gene calls are TRBV27 and TRBJ2-7; D ambiguous. V was shortened by 1 base and J by 3 bases, with 10 bases between the two germline ends. CDR1 is MNHEY and CDR2 is SMNVEV in the germline V gene (reference sequence). The CDR3 consists of 14 residues. In DNA form, the CDR3 reads TGTGCCAGCAGTTTATGGGCGAATGACTACGAGCAGTACTTC. Protein sequence: CASSLWANDYEQYF.

Turning to this clonotype: A much bigger clone sits one base away, suggesting this may be a read error. The V gene is TRBV20-1, the J gene TRBJ2-1, with 11 nucleotides matching TRBD2. The CDR3 runs 16 residues. In germline, CDR1 is DFQATT, CDR2 SNEGSKA (reference sequence). DNA of the CDR3: TGCGGTGCTAGAGCCGTGCGACTAGCGGGATACAATGAGCAGTTCTTC. Translated, it gives CGARAVRLAGYNEQFF.

The chain links TRBV4-1 to TRBJ2-1; the match to TRBD1 covers 9 bases. This CDR3 is 15 amino acids long. Trimming cost V 2 bases and J 13 bases; bases outside gene matches: 12. In germline, CDR1 is MGHRA, CDR2 YSYEKL. The CDR3 DNA is TGCGCCAGCAGCCAAAATACAGGGGGCGTGAGTGAACAGTTCTTC. It translates to CASSQNTGGVSEQFF.

This clonotype was counted ten times or more. V gene TRBV4-1 combines with J gene TRBJ2-5, with TRBD1 as a possible D gene (6 bases). This CDR3 has 17 amino acids. Germline CDR1 is MGHRA and CDR2 is YSYEKL. Trimming took 3 bases from V and 0 from J, leaving 17 bases between them. In nucleotides, the CDR3 is TGCGCCAGCAGCCAGGCCACCGGGACACCGTACCAAGAGACCCAGTACTTC. Translating it yields CASSQATGTPYQETQYF.

This clonotype was detected many times. V usage is TRBV7-2 and J usage is TRBJ2-5, with TRBD2 matching over 8 bases. Trimming at V came to 5 bases and at J to 2 bases, leaving 10 bases not matched to a gene. The CDR3 contains 16 residues. Germline loops: CDR1 SGHTA, CDR2 FQGNSA. Written as DNA, the CDR3 is TGTGCCAGCAGCCCCAGGAGACTAGCGTCTCAAGAGACCCAGTACTTC. Residues: CASSPRRLASQETQYF.

Regarding this clonotype: This clone may be a read error of a much larger clone one base away. The chain is built from TRBV20-1 and TRBJ2-3; D is undetermined. The J call could be wrong; TRBJ1-5 is a better fit for the DNA end. Germline CDR1 is DFQATT and CDR2 is SNEGSKA (reference sequence). This CDR3 contains 14 residues. This chain's CDR3 is CSARHNVPPDTQHF. DNA for the CDR3: TGCAGTGCTAGACATAACGTCCCCCCAGATACGCAGCATTTT.

This clonotype came up many times. This chain connects TRBV27 to TRBJ2-3; the match to TRBD2 covers 13 bases. V trimming: 8 bases; J trimming: 6 bases; junction bases outside the gene matches: 5. CDR3 length: 14 residues. Germline loops: CDR1 MNHEY, CDR2 SMNVEV (reference sequence). CDR3 bases: TGTGCCAGCCGACTAGCGGGAGGAAAGGATACGCAGTATTTT. Its translation: CASRLAGGKDTQYF.

There are many counts of this clonotype. J is TRBJ2-2 and V is TRBV12-5, with 9 bases aligning to TRBD1. The CDR3 contains 15 residues. J was trimmed by 3 bases and V by 2 bases; bases with no gene match: 1. The germline gives CDR1 LGHNT, CDR2 FRNRAP. CDR3 nucleotide sequence: TGTGCTAGTGGTTTGCGGACAGGGGACACCGGGGAGCTGTTTTTT. This gives the protein CASGLRTGDTGELFF.